One and the same sample provided the 12 T cell receptor beta chains below, sequenced in a study of T cell responses to AZD1222 COVID-19 vaccine. Generated by immunoSEQ multiplex PCR, the TCRdb table keeps only in-frame clones and is missing some. The table shows 110,000 or so clones, with about 89% occurring only once. Sample: peripheral blood, taken 28 days after the second AZD1222 dose. The receptors stem from an adult who received the AZD1222 COVID-19 vaccine.

V usage is TRBV19 and J usage is TRBJ1-1; D remains unclear. V lost 2 bases, J lost 11 bases, and 15 bases lay in between. Germline CDR1 is LNHDA and CDR2 is SQIVND (reference sequence). The CDR3 contains 13 residues. DNA for the CDR3: TGTGCCAGTAGTATAAGTTTCAGAAAGGCGGCTTTCTTT. It yields the protein CASSISFRKAAFF.

The CDR3 DNA follows: TGCGCCAGCAGTGACCACGCGGCCGACAGGGACGAGCAGTACTTC. Encoded protein: CASSDHAADRDEQYF. The chain combines TRBV10-1 with TRBJ2-7, with 7 bases matching TRBD1. CDR3 length: 15 amino acids. Germline CDR1 and CDR2: WNHNN and SYGVQD (reference sequence). Trimming removed 3 bases from V and 5 bases from J; junction bases left unmatched: 10.

This rearrangement joins TRBV28 to TRBJ1-1, with TRBD1 as a possible D gene (5 bases). The germline CDR1 and CDR2 sequences are MDHEN and SYDVKM. V lost 5 bases to trimming and J lost 0 bases, with 10 bases between them. CDR3 length: 14 amino acids. CDR3 sequence (DNA): TGTGCCAGCAGTCCGGGGGGTTTGAACACTGAAGCTTTCTTT. Protein sequence: CASSPGGLNTEAFF. The full variable domain, in which reference TRBV28 and TRBJ1-1 provide the parts outside the CDR3, is DVKVTQSSRYLVKRTGEKVFLECVQDMDHENMFWYRQDPGLGLRLIYFSYDVKMKEKGDIPEGYSVSREKKERFSLILESASTNQTSMYLCASSPGGLNTEAFFGQGTRLTVV.

The chain combines TRBV12-3 or TRBV12-4 with TRBJ2-5, with D tentatively TRBD1 (6 bases). The ends were cut back, 4 bases at V and 3 bases at J, with 6 bases in the middle. This CDR3 has 12 residues. CDR3 residues: CASSSGEETQYF. The CDR3 DNA follows: TGTGCCAGCAGTTCAGGGGAAGAGACCCAGTACTTC.

The CDR3 loop is CSAVTGGNEQFF. DNA of the CDR3: TGCAGCGCAGTGACAGGGGGGAATGAGCAGTTCTTC. The rearrangement joins TRBV29-1 to TRBJ2-1; 9 bases fit TRBD1. The CDR3 is made up of 12 amino acids. CDR1 is SQVTM, CDR2 ANQGSEA, per germline. The ends lost 7 bases at V and 7 bases at J; junction bases unmatched: 5.

To note about this clone: At one end the junction does not follow the germline gene, possibly because of a read error. V is TRBV6-5 and J is TRBJ1-2; 8 bases align to TRBD1. The CDR3 is 11 amino acids. CDR1 MNHEY and CDR2 SVGAGI come from the germline V gene. The CDR3 sequence: CASSYRDRLYF. Written as DNA, the CDR3 is TGTGCCAGCAGTTACCGGGACAGGCTATACTTC.

V usage is TRBV18 and J usage is TRBJ1-2; TRBD1 agrees at 10 bases. CDR3 length: 16 residues. Germline CDR1 and CDR2: KGHSH and LQKENI. V shed 3 bases and J 8 bases; nucleotides not matched to a gene: 12. The DNA for the CDR3 is TGTGCCAGCTCACCGGATTTGGGACAGGGGTCTGGCGGCTACACCTTC. Amino acid sequence: CASSPDLGQGSGGYTF.

This clone was counted a single time. This chain connects TRBV6-5 to TRBJ2-7; 7 bases align to TRBD2. The CDR3 totals 14 residues. Germline CDR1 MNHEY, CDR2 SVGAGI. Germline trimming cut 2 bases from V and 4 bases from J; bases unmatched to any gene: 5. CDR3 residues: CASSYGGGSYEQYF. In nucleotides, the CDR3 is TGTGCCAGCAGTTACGGGGGGGGGAGTTACGAGCAGTACTTC.

The rearrangement joins TRBV19 to TRBJ2-4; the D is unclear. V shed 5 bases and J shed 1 base, with 12 bases lying between them. CDR1 is LNHDA, CDR2 SQIVND, per germline (reference sequence). The CDR3 loop spans 15 amino acids. The CDR3 is CASSGVGWAKNIQYF. The CDR3 DNA reads as TGTGCCAGTAGTGGTGTAGGCTGGGCCAAAAACATTCAGTACTTC.

This chain uses TRBV7-2 with TRBJ2-7, with D possibly being TRBD2 (7 bases). Germline loops: CDR1 SGHTA, CDR2 FQGNSA. The CDR3 sequence is 14 residues long. Trimming removed 1 base from V and 7 bases from J, with 14 bases in between. Written as DNA, the CDR3 is TGTGCCAGCAGCTTAGAGGGGGGGCGGAGAGAGCAGTACTTC. It specifies CASSLEGGRREQYF.

The chain recombines TRBV3-1 (or the pseudogene TRBV3-2) with TRBJ2-2; perhaps TRBD1 as D (6 bases). The CDR3 has 16 residues. The V gene's germline CDR1 is LGHDT and CDR2 YNNKEL (reference sequence). V was shortened by 5 bases and J by 2 bases, with 15 bases between the two germline ends. CDR3 in amino acids: CASSATGNSNTGELFF. The CDR3 coding sequence is TGTGCCAGCAGCGCAACAGGGAATAGTAACACCGGGGAGCTGTTTTTT.

V gene TRBV9 combines with J gene TRBJ2-3, with a weak D call TRBD1 (5 bases). Germline CDR1 reads SGDLS; CDR2 reads YYNGEE. The V end was cut by 0 bases, the J end by 0 bases, with 14 bases between. The CDR3 consists of 17 residues. CDR3 loop: CASSVGSGATSTDTQYF. The CDR3 bases are TGTGCCAGCAGCGTAGGGAGTGGGGCGACTAGCACAGATACGCAGTATTTT.